These T cell receptor beta chains were read from a single sample in a study of T cell responses to AZD1222 COVID-19 vaccine. Libraries were prepared by immunoSEQ multiplex PCR; TCRdb keeps only in-frame clonotypes and omits some of them. Among about 130,000 clones, around 93% were seen once, and the ten largest hold more than 3%. The material was peripheral blood, obtained 28 days after the second AZD1222 dose. The receptors come from an adult who received the AZD1222 COVID-19 vaccine. CDR3s leave out the opening cysteine and the closing phenylalanine or tryptophan.

CDR3aa	v_gene	j_gene
ASRGLADTDTQY	TRBV28	TRBJ2-3
ASSEVSPDEQY	TRBV25-1	TRBJ2-7
ASSPYPPGGSYEQY	TRBV27	TRBJ2-7
ASSLVPGAHEQY	TRBV7-9	TRBJ2-7
ASSPKGLAGGYNEQF	TRBV18	TRBJ2-1
ASSPPGQPEAF	TRBV18	TRBJ1-1
ATPGRPSSYNEQF	TRBV5-8	TRBJ2-1
ASSSDGNTEAF	TRBV12-3/TRBV12-4	TRBJ1-1
ASSSQRQIGTQY	TRBV7-2	TRBJ2-3
ASSVGNPRAGELF	TRBV9	TRBJ2-2
ASRPGQGSDQPQH	TRBV6-5	TRBJ1-5
ASSPGTARDQPQH	TRBV19	TRBJ1-5
ASRKGAPVLGNQPQH	TRBV10-1	TRBJ1-5
ASSQRRAGVRAYEQY	TRBV3-1/TRBV3-2	TRBJ2-7
ATSRGQNTGELF	TRBV24-1	TRBJ2-2
ASSQAGQTYEQY	TRBV4-1	TRBJ2-7
ASRRTGGSGNTIY	TRBV6-5	TRBJ1-3
ASSSTLAGGPSNEQF	TRBV5-1	TRBJ2-1
ASSLARGVQANYGYT	TRBV7-2	TRBJ1-2
ASHRTGGWGNTEAF	TRBV28	TRBJ1-1
ASTRTGGKGYT	TRBV6-5	TRBJ1-2